The sequence of this T cell receptor (beta chain) was determined in a study of blood T cell repertoires in COVID-19. As for the study in general: COVID-19 samples collected from the United States, Italy and Spain covered acute and convalescent phases. PBMCs, B-cell-depleted T cells, or T cells provided the cDNA or gDNA that made up the material.

This CDR3 spans 16 amino acids. In germline, CDR1 is MNHNS, CDR2 SASEGT. V lost 2 bases, J lost 6 bases, and 14 bases lay in between. There are a few counts of this clone. Study processing details: Researchers report that nucleated cell counts were estimated from reference gene primer amplification. Using immunoSEQ multiplex PCR, the repertoire was profiled, and TCRdb retains in-frame clones only, with some absent. That table furnishes V, J and clone size, whereas the DNA furnished D and trimming. The sample gives some 76,000 clones, 90% of which show up once; under 6.5% is in the top ten. This chain connects TRBV6-1 to TRBJ1-6, with a possible D match to TRBD1 (6 bases). The sample taken for sequencing was peripheral blood. The clonotype originates from a young woman with acute or convalescent COVID-19. The CDR3 DNA follows: TGTGCCAGCAGTGAAATCTTGGGGGCGAGTAATTCACCCCTCCACTTT. Amino acid sequence: CASSEILGASNSPLHF.